Ten or more counts support the clone carrying this T cell receptor (beta chain). Its antigen remains unknown. The data originate from a study of T cell repertoires in cytomegalovirus infection. As for the study in general: Both a matching HLA type and CMV infection were indicated by public TCR beta signatures.

TCRdb re-called the reads through MiXCR, storing one row per CDR3 protein. Of some 920,000 distinct CDR3 sequences in the sample, around 29% were seen once. Study conclusions and caveats: What dominated the ex vivo response were HLA-C-restricted CMV-specific TCR beta clonotypes.

This TCR came from a human donor in good health (CMV status not recorded). Some clones in this sample may be carry-over from other donors' samples. The sample was cultured CD8+ T cells from PBMCs, taken from culture after CMV antigen stimulation.

Here the CDR3 DNA reads TGTGCCAGCAGCCCACCTCGGGTTTGGGGGGCCAACGTCCTGACTTTC. Translation gives CASSPPRVWGANVLTF. This chain joins TRBV7-9 and TRBJ2-6; D unclear. Per the germline V gene, CDR1 is SEHNR and CDR2 is FQNEAQ (reference sequence). CDR3 length equals 16 residues. The V end was cut by 5 bases, the J end by 4 bases, with 15 bases between.